The rows below give T cell receptor beta chains drawn from one sample of a study of control samples from healthy donors and cancer patients. The table came from immunoSEQ multiplex PCR; TCRdb's copy has only in-frame clones and leaves some out. Of fewer than 30,000 clones in the sample, around nine tenths were seen once. Sequencing input: PBMCs. The receptors shown here come from a middle-aged woman with lung cancer. CDR3s include the opening cysteine and the closing phenylalanine or tryptophan. The order of the fields is CDR3 length, D gene, V gene, clone size, J gene, CDR3 protein, CDR3 DNA. A D gene is named only where the DNA matches it firmly. Rows give clone size only sometimes, using once, few, many, or a class for an expanded clone.

cdr3_length: 15; d_call: TRBD1; v_call: TRBV10-3; clone_size: NA; j_call: TRBJ1-2; cdr3_aa: CAIRPQGGANYGYTF; cdr3_nt: TGTGCCATCAGACCCCAGGGGGGAGCTAACTATGGCTACACCTTC
cdr3_length: 14; d_call: NA; v_call: TRBV10-3; clone_size: NA; j_call: TRBJ1-3; cdr3_aa: CAISDGSSGNTIYF; cdr3_nt: TGTGCCATCAGTGATGGGAGCTCTGGAAACACCATATATTTT
cdr3_length: 14; d_call: NA; v_call: TRBV6-5; clone_size: once; j_call: TRBJ1-2; cdr3_aa: CASRTGPPNYGYTF; cdr3_nt: TGTGCCAGCAGGACCGGGCCTCCTAACTATGGCTACACCTTC
cdr3_length: 15; d_call: TRBD2; v_call: TRBV6-2/TRBV6-3; clone_size: NA; j_call: TRBJ2-3; cdr3_aa: CASSSGGASTDTQYF; cdr3_nt: TGTGCCAGCAGTAGCGGGGGGGCCAGCACAGATACGCAGTATTTT
cdr3_length: 14; d_call: NA; v_call: TRBV7-8; clone_size: NA; j_call: TRBJ1-1; cdr3_aa: CASTSDRRDTEAFF; cdr3_nt: TGTGCCAGCACCTCAGACAGGCGGGACACTGAAGCTTTCTTT
cdr3_length: 15; d_call: TRBD2; v_call: TRBV4-3; clone_size: NA; j_call: TRBJ2-3; cdr3_aa: CASSQAGGPADTQYF; cdr3_nt: TGCGCCAGCAGCCAAGCGGGGGGGCCGGCAGATACGCAGTATTTT
cdr3_length: 11; d_call: NA; v_call: TRBV7-9; clone_size: NA; j_call: TRBJ2-7; cdr3_aa: CASSYDSGLDF; cdr3_nt: TGTGCCAGCAGCTACGACTCGGGGCTGGACTTC
cdr3_length: 15; d_call: TRBD2; v_call: TRBV4-1; clone_size: once; j_call: TRBJ2-3; cdr3_aa: CASSQPRLATDTQYF; cdr3_nt: TGCGCCAGCAGCCAACCCCGACTAGCGACAGATACGCAGTATTTT
cdr3_length: 14; d_call: TRBD1; v_call: TRBV2; clone_size: NA; j_call: TRBJ2-7; cdr3_aa: CASSEPGQSYEQYF; cdr3_nt: TGTGCCAGCAGTGAGCCGGGACAGAGCTACGAGCAGTACTTC
cdr3_length: 12; d_call: NA; v_call: TRBV2; clone_size: NA; j_call: TRBJ2-3; cdr3_aa: CASSRGADTQYF; cdr3_nt: TGTGCCAGCAGTCGTGGCGCAGATACGCAGTATTTT
cdr3_length: 16; d_call: TRBD1; v_call: TRBV23-1; clone_size: once; j_call: TRBJ2-1; cdr3_aa: CASSQSGRGQNNEQFF; cdr3_nt: TGCGCCAGCAGTCAATCGGGCAGGGGGCAAAACAATGAGCAGTTCTTC
cdr3_length: 14; d_call: NA; v_call: TRBV28; clone_size: NA; j_call: TRBJ2-3; cdr3_aa: CASRSTLSTDTQYF; cdr3_nt: TGTGCCAGCAGAAGTACCCTAAGCACAGATACGCAGTATTTT
cdr3_length: 16; d_call: NA; v_call: TRBV7-9; clone_size: NA; j_call: TRBJ1-2; cdr3_aa: CASSTGGEAATYGYTF; cdr3_nt: TGTGCCAGCAGCACGGGTGGGGAGGCAGCGACTTATGGCTACACCTTC
cdr3_length: 12; d_call: NA; v_call: TRBV6-5; clone_size: NA; j_call: TRBJ1-2; cdr3_aa: CASRPDLNGYTF; cdr3_nt: TGTGCCAGCAGACCCGACCTGAATGGCTACACCTTC
cdr3_length: 13; d_call: NA; v_call: TRBV6-2/TRBV6-3; clone_size: once; j_call: TRBJ1-2; cdr3_aa: CASRWGTGYGYTF; cdr3_nt: TGTGCCAGCCGTTGGGGTACTGGCTATGGCTACACCTTC
cdr3_length: 16; d_call: TRBD2; v_call: TRBV19; clone_size: NA; j_call: TRBJ2-5; cdr3_aa: CASSSYPTGGGETQYF; cdr3_nt: TGTGCCAGTAGTTCTTACCCCACGGGGGGAGGAGAGACCCAGTACTTC
cdr3_length: 14; d_call: TRBD2; v_call: TRBV11-2; clone_size: NA; j_call: TRBJ2-1; cdr3_aa: CASSSSGTSNEQFF; cdr3_nt: TGTGCCAGCAGCTCCTCCGGGACTAGCAATGAGCAGTTCTTC
cdr3_length: 16; d_call: NA; v_call: TRBV19; clone_size: NA; j_call: TRBJ2-7; cdr3_aa: CASSIVVTGALYEQYF; cdr3_nt: TGTGCCAGTAGTATAGTAGTGACAGGCGCATTATACGAGCAGTACTTC